A selection of T cell receptor beta chains follows, all from one sample in a study of T cell repertoires and Cas9 in healthy adults. The table came from immunoSEQ multiplex PCR; TCRdb's copy has only in-frame clones and leaves some out. Counted here are around 23,000 clones, around 93% occurring once; the ten biggest clones make up 0.84%. The sample was CD4+ effector T cells (CD127+, CD25-, CD137-, CD154-) from PBMCs; culture status not recorded. These TCRs come from a human donor in good health. Each CDR3 is given with its conserved first and last residue. Each record gives: D gene, V gene, CDR3 length, clone size, J gene, CDR3 protein, CDR3 DNA. D genes are given only for firm matches. Expanded clones get a size class; other rows say once, few or many, or leave the size out.

NA	TRBV19	15	NA	TRBJ1-5	CASSIWTRSNQPQHF	TGTGCCAGTAGTATTTGGACAAGAAGCAATCAGCCCCAGCATTTT
NA	TRBV18	15	NA	TRBJ1-1	CASSPPVGGDTEAFF	TGTGCCAGCTCACCACCTGTCGGGGGAGACACTGAAGCTTTCTTT
NA	TRBV28	18	NA	TRBJ1-3	CASSLSRRARSPGNTIYF	TGTGCCAGCAGTTTATCGCGCAGGGCCCGGAGCCCTGGAAACACCATATATTTT
NA	TRBV1	14	NA	TRBJ1-2	CTSSQEGFTYGYTF	TGCACCAGCAGCCAAGAAGGCTTTACCTATGGCTACACCTTC
NA	TRBV18	13	NA	TRBJ1-2	CASSPTANYGYTF	TGTGCCAGCTCTCCGACGGCTAACTATGGCTACACCTTC
NA	TRBV6-6	15	NA	TRBJ1-2	CASSSAGTPALGYTF	TGTGCCAGCAGTTCAGCCGGGACACCGGCTTTGGGCTACACCTTC
TRBD2	TRBV30	15	few	TRBJ2-1	CAWSYGGGGYNEQFF	TGTGCCTGGAGTTACGGCGGGGGGGGTTACAATGAGCAGTTCTTC
NA	TRBV18	13	NA	TRBJ1-1	CASAQGLDTEAFF	TGTGCCAGTGCGCAGGGCCTAGACACTGAAGCTTTCTTT
TRBD1	TRBV28	15	NA	TRBJ1-2	CASSFRAGGDYGYTF	TGTGCCAGCAGTTTTAGGGCAGGGGGGGACTATGGCTACACCTTC
TRBD1	TRBV5-6	14	NA	TRBJ1-1	CASSFGTGNTEAFF	TGTGCCAGCAGCTTTGGGACAGGCAACACTGAAGCTTTCTTT
TRBD1	TRBV19	18	NA	TRBJ1-2	CASSSILGTGPPNYGYTF	TGTGCCAGTAGTAGTATTCTCGGGACAGGTCCGCCTAACTATGGCTACACCTTC
NA	TRBV28	16	NA	TRBJ1-3	CASSSYQVRSGNTIYF	TGTGCCAGCAGTTCCTACCAGGTCCGCTCTGGAAACACCATATATTTT
NA	TRBV30	15	NA	TRBJ2-5	CAWNDKSTGRETQYF	TGTGCCTGGAATGATAAATCGACAGGCCGCGAGACCCAGTACTTC
TRBD1	TRBV19	16	NA	TRBJ1-4	CASSNQQGATNEKLFF	TGTGCCAGTAGTAATCAACAGGGGGCAACTAATGAAAAACTGTTTTTT
TRBD1	TRBV9	15	NA	TRBJ2-2	CASSYGTVNTGELFF	TGTGCCAGCAGCTACGGGACAGTGAACACCGGGGAGCTGTTTTTT
NA	TRBV6-1	12	NA	TRBJ1-2	CASSVRDYGYTF	TGTGCCAGCAGTGTCAGGGACTATGGCTACACCTTC
NA	TRBV7-6	19	NA	TRBJ2-4	CASSLGVRGSIVAKNIQYF	TGTGCCAGCAGCTTAGGTGTCAGGGGTTCGATTGTAGCCAAAAACATTCAGTACTTC
NA	TRBV29-1	11	NA	TRBJ2-1	CSVEKGKEQFF	TGCAGCGTCGAAAAGGGCAAAGAGCAGTTCTTC
NA	TRBV5-8	15	few	TRBJ1-1	CASTYRSGRGTEAFF	TGTGCCAGCACCTATCGTTCGGGACGTGGCACTGAAGCTTTCTTT
TRBD2	TRBV2	15	NA	TRBJ2-7	CASNLLAGGHNEQYF	TGTGCCAGCAACCTACTAGCGGGGGGGCATAACGAGCAGTACTTC
NA	TRBV15	13	NA	TRBJ2-7	CATSRVQGYEQYF	TGTGCCACCAGCAGAGTACAGGGCTACGAGCAGTACTTC
NA	TRBV5-6	14	NA	TRBJ1-5	CASSSGQNNQPQHF	TGTGCCAGCAGCTCCGGACAGAACAATCAGCCCCAGCATTTT
TRBD1	TRBV5-4	13	NA	TRBJ1-2	CASSYGTDYGCTF	TGTGCCAGCAGCTACGGGACAGACTATGGCTGCACCTTC
NA	TRBV7-6	14	NA	TRBJ2-7	CASSLALGTYEQYF	TGTGCCAGCAGCTTAGCGCTAGGGACCTACGAGCAGTACTTC
TRBD2	TRBV7-3	14	NA	TRBJ2-5	CASSLAGGIETQYF	TGTGCCAGCAGCTTGGCGGGAGGTATAGAGACCCAGTACTTC
NA	TRBV19	14	NA	TRBJ2-2	CASSIAPNTGELFF	TGTGCCAGTAGTATAGCTCCTAACACCGGGGAGCTGTTTTTT
TRBD2	TRBV2	14	NA	TRBJ2-1	CASSGTSGGNEQFF	TGTGCCAGCAGTGGGACTAGCGGGGGAAATGAGCAGTTCTTC
TRBD2	TRBV7-2	17	NA	TRBJ2-3	CASSLEWGTSDTDTQYF	TGTGCCAGCAGCTTAGAGTGGGGGACTAGTGACACAGATACGCAGTATTTT
NA	TRBV7-2	14	NA	TRBJ1-6	CASSPGSPNSPLHF	TGTGCCAGCAGCCCCGGGAGCCCCAATTCACCCCTCCACTTT